This TCR beta chain is drawn from a study of OX40 agonist ivuxolimab in advanced cancers. Background on the study: Participants could have had prior anti-PD-1, anti-PD-L1 or anti-CTLA-4 therapy, and approximately 37% had some. Partial responses were recorded for three patients, including one with hepatocellular carcinoma and two with cutaneous melanoma. General study findings and limits: CD4+ T cells averaged fewer expanded clones than CD8+ T cells.

Individuals having autoimmune disease history or systemic immunosuppression were not enrolled. For this clone: Its specificity is not known.

The data were produced by immunoSEQ multiplex PCR, yet TCRdb's version contains in-frame clones alone and is incomplete. The table lists about 89,000 clones, approximately 91% of them singletons. The germline gives CDR1 MNHNS, CDR2 SASEGT. The CDR3 consists of 15 residues. The J segment lost 6 bases and the V segment lost 4 bases, leaving 12 bases of the junction unmatched. This specimen consisted of CD4+ or CD8+ T cells sorted from blood, obtained in a trial of the OX40 agonist ivuxolimab. This clonotype was obtained from an adult with an advanced solid tumor such as melanoma, head and neck, liver or kidney cancer. The chain couples TRBV6-1 to TRBJ2-7, with TRBD2 matching over 7 bases. The CDR3 here is CASSGRGGISSEQYF. CDR3 DNA sequence: TGTGCCAGCAGTGGCCGGGGAGGGATTTCGAGCGAGCAGTACTTC.